These 10 T cell receptor beta chains share one sample of origin, sequenced in a study of blood T cell repertoires in COVID-19. Assay: immunoSEQ multiplex PCR; the TCRdb copy retains only in-frame clones and omits some. Here the sample spans 130,000 or so clones, roughly four fifths being singletons. The sample taken for sequencing was peripheral blood. These receptors were obtained from a human donor in a cohort sampled during active COVID-19.

The V gene is TRBV3-1 (or the pseudogene TRBV3-2), the J gene TRBJ1-1; unclear D gene. V lost 1 base to trimming and J lost 4 bases, with 13 bases between them. From germline, CDR1 is LGHDT and CDR2 YNNKEL (reference sequence). This CDR3 is 15 amino acids long. The CDR3 protein is CASSQVAGLGTEAFF. The CDR3 region has the DNA TGTGCCAGCAGCCAAGTCGCAGGCTTGGGCACTGAAGCTTTCTTT.

This clone has a single count. This chain uses TRBV14 with TRBJ2-3, with 9 bases matching TRBD2. The junction had 6 bases not matched to a gene; V was cut back by 5 bases and J by 0 bases. Germline CDR1 SGHDN, CDR2 FVKESK. The CDR3 length is 16 residues. CDR3 DNA: TGTGCCAGCAGCTCGCGGACTAGCGATAGCACAGATACGCAGTATTTT. Residues: CASSSRTSDSTDTQYF.

CDR3 region: CASSQAASEQYF. DNA of the CDR3: TGTGCCAGCAGCCAAGCGGCTAGTGAGCAGTACTTC. The chain joins TRBV3-1 (or the pseudogene TRBV3-2) to TRBJ2-7; D unclear. Trimming shortened V by 1 base and J by 7 bases, and 8 bases separated the two germline ends. This CDR3 region has 12 residues. Germline CDR1 is LGHDT and CDR2 is YNNKEL (reference sequence).

The chain employs TRBV5-1 and TRBJ2-5, with D possibly matching TRBD2 (6 bases). CDR3 length: 16 amino acids. Looked up from germline, CDR1 is SGHRS and CDR2 is YFSETQ. The ends were cut back, 0 bases at V and 1 base at J, with 13 bases in the middle. In nucleotides, the CDR3 is TGCGCCAGCAGCTTGGCCCTGGGGCGGGGCCAAGAGACCCAGTACTTC. Its protein is CASSLALGRGQETQYF. Variable domain in full (rest from reference TRBV5-1 and TRBJ2-5): KAGVTQTPRYLIKTRGQQVTLSCSPISGHRSVSWYQQTPGQGLQFLFEYFSETQRNKGNFPGRFSGRQFSNSRSEMNVSTLELGDSALYLCASSLALGRGQETQYFGPGTRLLVL.

The chain couples TRBV7-9 to TRBJ2-7; 7 nucleotides match TRBD1. This CDR3 is built from 14 residues. J lost 7 bases, V lost 0 bases, and 6 bases had no gene match. Germline V gene data show CDR1 as SEHNR and CDR2 as FQNEAQ (reference sequence). The CDR3 DNA sequence: TGTGCCAGCAGCTTAGCTGGACAGGTGGGGGAGCAGTACTTC. It yields the protein CASSLAGQVGEQYF.

CDR3 sequence: CASSWGGETQYF. The CDR3 DNA reads TGTGCCAGCAGTTGGGGAGGAGAGACCCAGTACTTC. This chain joins TRBV6-9 and TRBJ2-5; D possibly corresponds to TRBD2 (6 bases). V lost 4 bases, J lost 4 bases, and 7 bases lay in between. CDR1 and CDR2 from the germline V gene are MNHGY and SVAAGI. The CDR3 is 12 amino acids.

The chain carries TRBV19 and TRBJ1-1; D is undetermined. The CDR3 covers 13 residues. V dropped 5 bases and J dropped 8 bases, with 15 bases sitting between them. Germline V gives CDR1 LNHDA, CDR2 SQIVND (reference sequence). CDR3 DNA: TGTGCCAGTAGTCCCGGACTTATGGGGGAAGCTTTCTTT. Translation gives CASSPGLMGEAFF.

This sequence joins TRBV27 and TRBJ1-2; perhaps TRBD1 as D (5 bases). V was clipped by 3 bases and J by 7 bases, with 12 bases between them. CDR1 and CDR2 from the germline V gene are MNHEY and SMNVEV (reference sequence). The CDR3 runs to 13 residues. The CDR3 DNA is TGTGCCAGCAGTTTTTGGGGGGGGGTTGGCTACACCTTC. Residues: CASSFWGGVGYTF.

CDR3 in amino acids: CASSIPALSPGQGGFYTF. For the CDR3, the DNA is TGTGCCAGTAGTATACCCGCGCTAAGCCCCGGACAGGGGGGATTTTACACCTTC. V and J are TRBV19 and TRBJ1-2, with 10 bases fitting TRBD1. The CDR3 spans 18 residues. Per the germline V gene, CDR1 is LNHDA and CDR2 is SQIVND (reference sequence). Germline trimming cut 2 bases from V and 11 bases from J; bases unmatched to any gene: 20. Together with reference TRBV19 and TRBJ1-2, the CDR3 gives the full variable domain: DGGITQSPKYLFRKEGQNVTLSCEQNLNHDAMYWYRQDPGQGLRLIYYSQIVNDFQKGDIAEGYSVSREKKESFPLTVTSAQKNPTAFYLCASSIPALSPGQGGFYTFGSGTRLTVV.

The rearrangement joins TRBV6-1 to TRBJ2-2; D might be TRBD2 (5 bases). This CDR3 comprises 14 residues. The V gene's germline CDR1 is MNHNS and CDR2 SASEGT. V lost 0 bases to trimming and J lost 6 bases, with 8 bases between them. The CDR3 DNA reads as TGTGCCAGCAGTGAAGCGTTAGCGTCCGGGGAGCTGTTTTTT. Its translation is CASSEALASGELFF.